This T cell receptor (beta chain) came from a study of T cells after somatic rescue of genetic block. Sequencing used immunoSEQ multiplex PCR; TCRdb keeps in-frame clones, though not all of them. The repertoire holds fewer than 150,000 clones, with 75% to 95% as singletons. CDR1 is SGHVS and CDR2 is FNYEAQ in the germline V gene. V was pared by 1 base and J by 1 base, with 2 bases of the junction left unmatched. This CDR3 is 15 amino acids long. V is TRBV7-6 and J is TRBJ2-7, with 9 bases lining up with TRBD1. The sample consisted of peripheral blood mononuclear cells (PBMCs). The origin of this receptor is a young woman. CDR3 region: CASSLEGTGSYEQYF. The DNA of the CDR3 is TGTGCCAGCAGCTTAGAAGGGACAGGGTCCTACGAGCAGTACTTC. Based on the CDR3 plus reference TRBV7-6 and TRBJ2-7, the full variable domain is GAGVSQSPRYKVTKRGQDVALRCDPISGHVSLYWYRQALGQGPEFLTYFNYEAQQDKSGLPNDRFSAERPEGSISTLTIQRTEQRDSAMYRCASSLEGTGSYEQYFGPGTRLTVT.